The 21 T cell receptor beta chains in this list originate from one sample, sequenced in a study of blood T cell repertoires in COVID-19. Libraries were prepared by immunoSEQ multiplex PCR; TCRdb keeps only in-frame clonotypes and omits some of them. The repertoire holds 90,000 to 100,000 clones, with roughly 88% as singletons. Sequences were obtained from peripheral blood. All receptors derive from a human donor in a cohort sampled during active COVID-19.

The V and J genes are TRBV7-3 and TRBJ1-1; D is perhaps TRBD1 (5 bases). The germline V gene has CDR1 SGHTA and CDR2 FQGTGA. The CDR3 consists of 15 residues. Trimming removed 2 bases from V and 2 bases from J, with 12 bases in between. The CDR3 sequence is CASSLLAGGNTEAFF. The CDR3 DNA is TGTGCCAGCAGCTTACTGGCGGGGGGAAACACTGAAGCTTTCTTT. The entire variable domain, with the rest obtained from reference TRBV7-3 and TRBJ1-1, is as follows: GAGVSQTPSNKVTEKGKYVELRCDPISGHTALYWYRQSLGQGPEFLIYFQGTGAADDSGLPNDRFFAVRPEGSVSTLKIQRTERGDSAVYLCASSLLAGGNTEAFFGQGTRLTVV.

The gene calls are TRBV30 and TRBJ2-3; D gene ambiguous. V lost 0 bases, J lost 0 bases, and 10 bases lay in between. The germline V gene encodes CDR1 GTSNPN and CDR2 SVGIG (reference sequence). The CDR3 runs 15 residues. The chain's CDR3 is CAWSVGDRSTDTQYF. CDR3 DNA sequence: TGTGCCTGGAGTGTTGGTGATCGGAGCACAGATACGCAGTATTTT. The whole variable domain, filled in from reference TRBV30 and TRBJ2-3, reads SQTIHQWPATLVQPVGSPLSLECTVEGTSNPNLYWYRQAAGRGLQLLFYSVGIGQISSEVPQNLSASRPQDRQFILSSKKLLLSDSGFYLCAWSVGDRSTDTQYFGPGTRLTVL.

The chain links TRBV6-2 or TRBV6-3 to TRBJ2-1; D is uncertain. Trimming left V 3 bases short and J 5 bases short, with 14 bases between. Germline CDR1 is MNHEY and CDR2 is SVGEGT. The CDR3 runs to 15 residues. In DNA, the CDR3 is TGTGCCAGCAGTTATCCTACTCAAAACCACAATGAGCAGTTCTTC. It yields the protein CASSYPTQNHNEQFF.

This chain connects TRBV4-3 to TRBJ1-4; 9 nucleotides line up with TRBD1. The CDR3 sequence is 17 residues long. The ends lost 1 base at V and 7 bases at J; junction bases unmatched: 10. Germline assignment: CDR1 LGHNA and CDR2 YSLEER. The CDR3 sequence: CASSQAPGQGKGEKLFF. CDR3 in DNA: TGCGCCAGCAGCCAAGCCCCGGGACAGGGAAAAGGTGAAAAACTGTTTTTT.

The chain is built from TRBV5-1 and TRBJ2-3, with D uncertain. The V and J ends lost 2 bases and 6 bases respectively, with 16 bases between them. Germline CDR1 reads SGHRS; CDR2 reads YFSETQ. This CDR3 is 15 amino acids long. DNA of the CDR3: TGCGCCAGCAGCTTCTCGGCCTCGAGGCGGGATACGCAGTATTTT. Translated: CASSFSASRRDTQYF.

The chain joins TRBV3-1 (or the pseudogene TRBV3-2) to TRBJ1-3, with D maybe TRBD1 (5 bases). The germline V gene has CDR1 LGHDT and CDR2 YNNKEL (reference sequence). The length of the CDR3 is 17 residues. The V end lost 0 bases, the J end lost 3 bases, and 15 bases lay between the germline ends. CDR3: CASSQDLGQGHGNTIYF. The CDR3 nucleotides read TGTGCCAGCAGCCAAGATTTAGGCCAGGGCCATGGAAACACCATATATTTT.

This clone turned up a few times. The J gene is TRBJ2-3, the V gene TRBV24-1, with a possible D match to TRBD1 (6 bases). The CDR3 spans 21 residues. Trimming took off 8 bases at V and 0 bases at J, with 32 bases between the two ends. The germline gives CDR1 KGHDR, CDR2 SFDVKD. CDR3 protein: CATTQSPPRDKGRTSTDTQYF. CDR3 DNA: TGTGCCACCACTCAATCTCCTCCCCGGGACAAGGGCCGAACTAGCACAGATACGCAGTATTTT.

The CDR3 loop reads CASSWTGEGYNEQFF. The DNA for the CDR3 is TGCGCCAGCAGCTGGACAGGGGAGGGTTACAATGAGCAGTTCTTC. V usage is TRBV5-1 and J usage is TRBJ2-1; 9 bases are a match to TRBD1. With 3 bases clipped from V and 4 bases from J, the junction kept 5 bases outside the gene matches. The CDR3 loop spans 15 amino acids. CDR1 and CDR2 (germline): SGHRS, YFSETQ.

CDR3 loop: CASSQEQTYNSPLHF. CDR3 coding DNA: TGCGCCAGCAGCCAAGAACAGACCTATAATTCACCCCTCCACTTT. This rearrangement joins TRBV4-3 to TRBJ1-6; unclear D gene. Trimming took 0 bases from V and 2 from J, leaving 5 bases between them. In germline, CDR1 is LGHNA, CDR2 YSLEER. CDR3 length equals 15 residues.

The chain uses TRBV10-1 and TRBJ2-7; D not certain. CDR3 length: 16 residues. Germline V CDR1 and CDR2: WNHNN, SYGVQD (reference sequence). Deletions cut 8 bases from V and 1 base from J, with 21 bases between. In nucleotides, the CDR3 is TGCGCCAGCTCCCCGGGTGGTCTTTACTATTCCTACGAGCAGTACTTC. Its translation: CASSPGGLYYSYEQYF.

This chain connects TRBV29-1 to TRBJ2-7; perhaps TRBD1 as D (7 bases). The CDR3 runs 11 residues. Germline CDR1 is SQVTM and CDR2 is ANQGSEA. Trimming left V 3 bases short and J 12 bases short, with 15 bases between. The CDR3 here is CSVDRLQGGYF. The CDR3 DNA reads as TGCAGCGTTGACAGGTTGCAGGGGGGGTACTTC.

The CDR3 DNA reads as TGCGCCAGCAGCTTGGGGACTAGCCTCGACGCCTACGAGCAGTACTTC. This gives the protein CASSLGTSLDAYEQYF. The chain uses TRBV5-1 and TRBJ2-7; TRBD2 matches 8 bases. V trimming: 0 bases; J trimming: 2 bases; junction bases outside the gene matches: 7. The CDR3 covers 16 residues. The germline gives CDR1 SGHRS, CDR2 YFSETQ.

This clone has more than one count but fewer than ten. The chain combines TRBV7-2 with TRBJ1-3; D uncertain. The CDR3 is 14 amino acids. Germline loops: CDR1 SGHTA, CDR2 FQGNSA. Trimming took 8 bases from V and 6 from J, leaving 17 bases between them. This chain's CDR3 is CASAVSPGLNTIYF. In DNA form, the CDR3 reads TGTGCCAGCGCCGTCTCCCCCGGACTAAACACCATATATTTT. Supplemented by reference TRBV7-2 and TRBJ1-3, the full variable domain reads GAGVSQSPSNKVTEKGKDVELRCDPISGHTALYWYRQSLGQGLEFLIYFQGNSAPDKSGLPSDRFSAERTGGSVSTLTIQRTQQEDSAVYLCASAVSPGLNTIYFGEGSWLTVV.

The rearrangement joins TRBV6-2 or TRBV6-3 to TRBJ2-6; 10 nucleotides agree with TRBD1. V shed 4 bases and J 1 base; nucleotides not matched to a gene: 7. The CDR3 loop spans 18 amino acids. CDR1 MNHEY and CDR2 SVGEGT come from the germline V gene. CDR3 residues: CASSSDRGRGSGANVLTF. CDR3 in DNA: TGTGCCAGCAGTTCAGACAGGGGGCGAGGTTCTGGGGCCAACGTCCTGACTTTC.

V usage is TRBV7-2 and J usage is TRBJ2-1; D is possibly TRBD2 (5 bases). V was pared by 2 bases and J by 6 bases, with 14 bases between. The CDR3 has 15 residues. Germline V CDR1 and CDR2: SGHTA, FQGNSA. DNA of the CDR3: TGTGCCAGCAGCTTAATACGGGGATGGGCCAATGAGCAGTTCTTC. Translated: CASSLIRGWANEQFF.

J is TRBJ1-4 and V is TRBV7-6, with D unclear. The CDR3 extends over 14 amino acids. The germline V gene has CDR1 SGHVS and CDR2 FNYEAQ. V was trimmed by 4 bases and J by 0 bases, leaving 6 bases between them. The DNA for the CDR3 is TGTGCCAGCAGCTCGGTTGCAACTAATGAAAAACTGTTTTTT. This encodes CASSSVATNEKLFF.

This chain joins TRBV28 and TRBJ1-2; 11 positions match TRBD1. Trimming at V came to 3 bases and at J to 5 bases, leaving 2 bases not matched to a gene. This CDR3 contains 14 residues. Germline V gene sequence: CDR1 MDHEN, CDR2 SYDVKM. CDR3 sequence: CASSFGTGGYGYTF. CDR3 DNA sequence: TGTGCCAGCAGTTTTGGGACAGGGGGGTATGGCTACACCTTC.

The J gene is TRBJ1-5, the V gene TRBV18; the D is unclear. CDR1 is KGHSH, CDR2 LQKENI, per germline. Trimming left V 3 bases short and J 3 bases short, with 12 bases between. This CDR3 is 15 amino acids long. CDR3 region: CASSPPGGYNQPQHF. The DNA of the CDR3 is TGTGCCAGCTCACCGCCAGGAGGGTACAATCAGCCCCAGCATTTT.

The rearrangement links TRBV7-7 to TRBJ2-7, with 9 bases matching TRBD1. With V trimmed by 7 bases and J by 1 base, 8 bases remained unmatched. The CDR3 loop spans 15 amino acids. From germline, CDR1 is SSHAT and CDR2 FNYEAQ (reference sequence). CDR3 nucleotides: TGTGCCAGCATCGTTTCCGGGACAGGGTCCTACGAGCAGTACTTC. This codes for CASIVSGTGSYEQYF. The variable domain in full, completed from reference TRBV7-7 and TRBJ2-7, reads GAGVSQSPRYKVTKRGQDVTLRCDPISSHATLYWYQQALGQGPEFLTYFNYEAQPDKSGLPSDRFSAERPEGSISTLTIQRTEQRDSAMYRCASIVSGTGSYEQYFGPGTRLTVT.

V is TRBV15 and J is TRBJ2-7; tentative D call: TRBD2 (6 bases). Trimming took off 0 bases at V and 6 bases at J, with 15 bases between the two ends. Germline lookup yields CDR1 LNHNV and CDR2 YYDKDF (reference sequence). This CDR3 region has 15 residues. The CDR3 sequence is CATSRDLGGLGEQYF. The CDR3 DNA is TGTGCCACCAGCAGAGATCTGGGAGGTTTGGGCGAGCAGTACTTC.

This CDR3 is CASSPRWAEYEQYF. CDR3 bases: TGTGCCAGTAGTCCCCGCTGGGCAGAATACGAGCAGTACTTC. This rearrangement joins TRBV19 to TRBJ2-7, with D hard to call. Germline V gives CDR1 LNHDA, CDR2 SQIVND (reference sequence). CDR3 length: 14 residues. With 5 bases removed from V and 4 bases from J, the gap between germline ends came to 15 bases.